The 17 T cell receptor beta chains reported below all come from one sample, sequenced in a study of cytomegalovirus exposure and HLA in healthy donors. PCR involved 60 Vbeta and 13 Jbeta primers. TCRdb keeps only in-frame clones here, not all; method: immunoSEQ multiplex PCR. The table has around 110,000 clones, around 80% seen once; the top ten hold 2% to 2.5%. The sequenced sample was PBMCs. Receptors originate from a man aged 25 to 40 in good health and CMV-seronegative.

The chain has TRBV2 and TRBJ2-7; TRBD2 aligns across 14 bases. This CDR3 has 16 amino acids. J gave up 4 bases and V 3 bases, and 5 bases lay outside the gene matches. In germline, CDR1 is SNHLY, CDR2 FYNNEI. In DNA form, the CDR3 reads TGTGCCAGCAGTGAGGGACTAGCGGGGGAAGAGTACGAGCAGTACTTC. Protein: CASSEGLAGEEYEQYF.

A single count supports this clone. V gene TRBV27 combines with J gene TRBJ1-1; D is unresolved. This CDR3 is built from 12 residues. Trimming removed 3 bases from V and 8 bases from J, with 10 bases in between. Germline V gene data show CDR1 as MNHEY and CDR2 as SMNVEV (reference sequence). The CDR3: CASSFLGAEAFF. The CDR3 region has the DNA TGTGCCAGCAGTTTTCTAGGAGCCGAAGCTTTCTTT.

The chain carries TRBV9 and TRBJ1-5, with TRBD1 matching over 10 bases. Trimming cost V 4 bases and J 5 bases; bases outside gene matches: 3. This CDR3 region has 14 residues. The V gene's germline CDR1 is SGDLS and CDR2 YYNGEE. The CDR3 here is CASSFGTGDQPQHF. CDR3 DNA: TGTGCCAGCAGCTTCGGGACAGGGGATCAGCCCCAGCATTTT.

The chain employs TRBV6-5 and TRBJ2-2; 7 nucleotides align to TRBD1. Germline V gene data show CDR1 as MNHEY and CDR2 as SVGAGI. With V trimmed by 3 bases and J by 5 bases, 9 bases remained unmatched. This CDR3 spans 16 amino acids. The CDR3: CASSYSGQDWTGELFF. CDR3 in DNA: TGTGCCAGCAGTTATTCAGGACAGGATTGGACCGGGGAGCTGTTTTTT.

This sequence joins TRBV28 and TRBJ2-2; 13 nucleotides match TRBD2. Germline loops: CDR1 MDHEN, CDR2 SYDVKM. J was trimmed by 4 bases and V by 6 bases; bases with no gene match: 17. The CDR3 runs to 20 residues. CDR3 region: CASRPLSGLAGTRGTGELFF. The CDR3 nucleotides read TGTGCCAGCAGGCCACTATCGGGACTAGCGGGGACACGAGGCACCGGGGAGCTGTTTTTT.

For this clone: At one boundary the junction diverges from the germline segment, which might be a read error. This chain links TRBV2 with TRBJ2-3; the match to TRBD2 covers 8 bases. CDR3 length: 10 amino acids. The germline V gene encodes CDR1 SNHLY and CDR2 FYNNEI. CDR3 residues: CASSEMGLVF. In DNA, the CDR3 is TGTGCCAGCAGTGAAATGGGACTAGTTTTT. The complete variable domain, with remaining parts taken from reference TRBV2 and TRBJ2-3, reads EPEVTQTPSHQVTQMGQEVILRCVPISNHLYFYWYRQILGQKVEFLVSFYNNEISEKSEIFDDQFSVERPDGSNFTLKIRSTKLEDSAMYFCASSEMGLVFGPGTRLTVL.

The CDR3 DNA is TGTGCCAGCAGCTTGGTGCGAGGCACTGAAGCTTTCTTT. The encoded protein is CASSLVRGTEAFF. J is TRBJ1-1 and V is TRBV11-2; no reliable D call. The ends were cut back, 3 bases at V and 4 bases at J, with 9 bases in the middle. The CDR3 sequence is 13 residues long. The germline V gene has CDR1 SGHAT and CDR2 FQNNGV.

J is TRBJ2-2 and V is TRBV7-8; D is undetermined. This CDR3 has 13 amino acids. Germline V lookup: CDR1 SGHVS, CDR2 FQNEAQ. Trimming removed 1 base at V and 9 bases at J, with 9 bases between. As DNA, the CDR3 is TGTGCCAGCAGCTTAGACAGTATGAGGGAGCTGTTTTTT. Its protein is CASSLDSMRELFF.

This chain uses TRBV9 with TRBJ1-2; D remains ambiguous. The germline gives CDR1 SGDLS, CDR2 YYNGEE. CDR3 length: 15 amino acids. Trimming removed 0 bases from V and 4 bases from J, with 13 bases in between. This CDR3 reads CASSVGAQPLYGYTF. The CDR3 DNA sequence: TGTGCCAGCAGCGTAGGAGCACAGCCCCTCTATGGCTACACCTTC.

Regarding this clone: The junction and the germline gene differ at one end; a read error may be behind it. This rearrangement joins TRBV19 to TRBJ2-6; possible D gene TRBD1, 5 bases. CDR3 size: 15 residues. Germline-derived CDR1 and CDR2 are LNHDA and SQIVND (reference sequence). CDR3 sequence reads: CASSMIEYGANGLTF. The CDR3 DNA reads as TGTGCCAGTAGTATGATCGAGTATGGGGCCAACGGCCTGACTTTC.

The rearrangement joins TRBV9 to TRBJ1-2, with D possibly matching TRBD1 (5 bases). The CDR3 runs 15 residues. V dropped 0 bases and J dropped 7 bases, with 16 bases sitting between them. Germline V gene sequence: CDR1 SGDLS, CDR2 YYNGEE. DNA of the CDR3: TGTGCCAGCAGCGTAGGTCCGCCAGGGTTCAGTGGCTACACCTTC. Amino acid sequence: CASSVGPPGFSGYTF.

CDR3 DNA: TGTGCCAGCAGCCCCACTAGCGGGGGTGCTGTCAGCTCCTACGAGCAGTACTTC. This sequence encodes CASSPTSGGAVSSYEQYF. V is TRBV13 and J is TRBJ2-7; 11 bases line up with TRBD2. CDR1 and CDR2 (germline): PRHDT, FYEKMQ (reference sequence). Trimming cost V 5 bases and J 0 bases; bases outside gene matches: 12. CDR3 length: 18 amino acids.

The chain links TRBV5-5 to TRBJ2-2, with 7 nucleotides matching TRBD1. Trimming took 4 bases from V and 3 from J; bases not matched to a gene: 3. CDR3 length: 14 residues. Germline V lookup: CDR1 SGHKS, CDR2 YYEKEE (reference sequence). In DNA form, the CDR3 reads TGTGCCAGCAGCGACAGGGTGTACACCGGGGAGCTGTTTTTT. Translated: CASSDRVYTGELFF.

J is TRBJ1-5 and V is TRBV7-9; D is perhaps TRBD1 (5 bases). The CDR3 sequence is 14 residues long. Per germline, CDR1 SEHNR and CDR2 FQNEAQ (reference sequence). Deletions cut 0 bases from V and 4 bases from J, with 7 bases between. CDR3 region: CASSLAGENQPQHF. In DNA, the CDR3 is TGTGCCAGCAGCTTAGCAGGGGAAAATCAGCCCCAGCATTTT.

The gene calls are TRBV5-4 and TRBJ1-1, with D possibly TRBD1 on 5 matching bases. The CDR3 sequence is 14 residues long. CDR1 SGHNT and CDR2 YYREEE come from the germline V gene (reference sequence). The ends were cut back, 0 bases at V and 1 base at J, with 7 bases in the middle. The CDR3 DNA reads TGTGCCAGCAGCTTGGGCAGGGAGAACACTGAAGCTTTCTTT. Amino acids: CASSLGRENTEAFF. The full variable domain, with the rest looked up from reference TRBV5-4 and TRBJ1-1, is ETGVTQSPTHLIKTRGQQVTLRCSSQSGHNTVSWYQQALGQGPQFIFQYYREEENGRGNFPPRFSGLQFPNYSSELNVNALELDDSALYLCASSLGRENTEAFFGQGTRLTVV.

V gene TRBV5-4 combines with J gene TRBJ2-7, with 9 bases aligning to TRBD2. The CDR3 runs 15 residues. V dropped 4 bases and J dropped 3; count of bases not matched to a gene: 8. The germline CDR1 and CDR2 sequences are SGHNT and YYREEE (reference sequence). The CDR3 loop reads CASSPERGEGYEQYF. CDR3 DNA: TGTGCCAGCAGCCCTGAGCGGGGGGAGGGCTACGAGCAGTACTTC.

J is TRBJ2-5 and V is TRBV4-2; TRBD2 aligns across 8 bases. Germline lookup yields CDR1 LGHNA and CDR2 YNFKEQ. The CDR3 has 18 amino acids. V dropped 1 base and J dropped 4; count of bases not matched to a gene: 14. CDR3 DNA sequence: TGTGCCAGCAGCCAAGGGGGGGGAGCTAGCGGGTTCGGAGAGACCCAGTACTTC. This encodes CASSQGGGASGFGETQYF.